Listed here are 25 T cell receptor beta chains from one sample, sequenced in a study of monozygotic twins with inflammatory bowel disease. Reanalyzing the 5' RACE reads, TCRdb keeps one entry per CDR3 protein, without DNA. Recorded here are 330,000 or so distinct CDR3 sequences; the top ten clones represent 2%. Sequencing was performed on blood. The receptors stem from a human donor with ulcerative colitis or Crohn's disease, or a healthy co-twin of an affected twin (not recorded which).

The genes are TRBV20-1 and TRBJ2-1; lacking DNA, the TRBD1 call made by TCRdb goes unchecked. CDR1 DFQATT and CDR2 SNEGSKA come from the germline V gene (reference sequence). The CDR3 is made up of 18 amino acids. This CDR3 reads CSAREGLRTASSYNEQFF.

The chain links TRBV27 to TRBJ1-2. The CDR3 has 15 amino acids. Per germline, CDR1 MNHEY and CDR2 SMNVEV (reference sequence). CDR3 amino acids: CASSLWAGSAIGYTF.

The V and J genes are TRBV3-1 and TRBJ2-7; the TCRdb call, TRBD1, lacks DNA for checking. This CDR3 comprises 13 residues. From germline, CDR1 is LGHDT and CDR2 YNNKEL (reference sequence). CDR3 sequence: CASSGRGFYEQYF.

This chain uses TRBV11-1 with TRBJ2-1; TCRdb proposes TRBD1, but this gene call is untestable without DNA. The CDR3 covers 19 residues. Germline CDR1 is SGHAT and CDR2 is FQDESV (reference sequence). The CDR3: CASSARSGTGVRGHNEQFF.

This chain links TRBV19 with TRBJ1-1; TCRdb proposes TRBD1, but this gene call is untestable without DNA. Germline V CDR1 and CDR2: LNHDA, SQIVND (reference sequence). The CDR3 has 16 residues. The CDR3: CASSILGDPEGTEAFF.

The chain couples TRBV28 to TRBJ1-6; without DNA, the TCRdb call of TRBD1 cannot be checked. The CDR3 length is 17 residues. CDR1 is MDHEN and CDR2 is SYDVKM in the germline V gene. This CDR3 reads CASSSATGAGGRSPLHF. The whole variable domain, remainder taken from reference TRBV28 and TRBJ1-6, is DVKVTQSSRYLVKRTGEKVFLECVQDMDHENMFWYRQDPGLGLRLIYFSYDVKMKEKGDIPEGYSVSREKKERFSLILESASTNQTSMYLCASSSATGAGGRSPLHFGNGTRLTVT.

This chain uses TRBV3-1 with TRBJ2-3; TCRdb returns TRBD1, unconfirmable since there is no DNA. Germline loops: CDR1 LGHDT, CDR2 YNNKEL (reference sequence). CDR3 length: 16 residues. The CDR3 spells CASSQGQGARTDTQYF.

V is TRBV5-1 and J is TRBJ2-7; no DNA is available, so the TRBD1 call from TCRdb remains unchecked. The CDR3 spans 14 residues. The V gene's germline CDR1 is SGHRS and CDR2 YFSETQ. CDR3 in amino acids: CASSPGDRSYEQYF.

J is TRBJ1-1 and V is TRBV29-1; TCRdb returns TRBD1, unconfirmable since there is no DNA. The CDR3 loop spans 12 amino acids. CDR1 and CDR2 from the germline V gene are SQVTM and ANQGSEA. The CDR3 protein is CSVDWDGTEAFF.

This chain joins TRBV27 and TRBJ2-7; TCRdb returns TRBD1, unconfirmable since there is no DNA. Looked up from germline, CDR1 is MNHEY and CDR2 is SMNVEV (reference sequence). This CDR3 spans 15 amino acids. CDR3 residues: CASSYLQAGETEQYF.

The chain employs TRBV20-1 and TRBJ1-2. The CDR3 runs to 13 residues. Per the germline V gene, CDR1 is DFQATT and CDR2 is SNEGSKA (reference sequence). The CDR3 reads CSAARTDYYGYTF.

The chain uses TRBV2 and TRBJ2-2. CDR3 length equals 14 residues. Germline values: CDR1 SNHLY, CDR2 FYNNEI. The CDR3 protein is CASLRSANTGELFF.

J is TRBJ2-3 and V is TRBV20-1; TCRdb's assignment of TRBD2 cannot be checked, as there is no DNA. This CDR3 contains 13 residues. The germline V gene has CDR1 DFQATT and CDR2 SNEGSKA (reference sequence). The CDR3 here is CSALAGFTDTQYF.

V usage is TRBV19 and J usage is TRBJ2-5. Germline CDR1 is LNHDA and CDR2 is SQIVND (reference sequence). This CDR3 has 11 residues. This CDR3 is CASSPSPIQYF.

Here the CDR3 reads CASTQQVYTEAFF. The rearrangement links TRBV30 to TRBJ1-1. Germline CDR1 is GTSNPN and CDR2 is SVGIG (reference sequence). The CDR3 covers 13 residues.

The CDR3 spells CASSLGQGAHNQPQHF. The rearrangement uses TRBV12-3 or TRBV12-4 and TRBJ1-5; TCRdb names TRBD1, which stays unverified in the absence of DNA. This CDR3 contains 16 residues.

The rearrangement joins TRBV7-9 to TRBJ2-7; the D call of TRBD2 rests on TCRdb alone, since no DNA is present to check it. The CDR3 consists of 15 residues. Germline V lookup: CDR1 SEHNR, CDR2 FQNEAQ (reference sequence). The CDR3 region is CASSLLGSPGGEQYF.

This chain links TRBV6-6 with TRBJ2-7; TCRdb reports TRBD1, a call that lacks DNA to check it against. The CDR3 extends over 13 amino acids. Germline lookup yields CDR1 MNHNY and CDR2 SVGAGI (reference sequence). This CDR3 is CASSVDRDGEQYF.

This chain links TRBV5-1 with TRBJ2-5; TCRdb lists TRBD2, though no DNA is available to test this call. CDR3 size: 16 residues. The germline gives CDR1 SGHRS, CDR2 YFSETQ. The CDR3: CASSLLLAGGRESQYF.

V gene TRBV20-1 combines with J gene TRBJ1-1; without DNA, the TCRdb call of TRBD1 cannot be checked. The CDR3 contains 13 residues. CDR1 is DFQATT and CDR2 is SNEGSKA in the germline V gene (reference sequence). The CDR3: CSARPTGYSGAFF.

This rearrangement joins TRBV15 to TRBJ2-7; the D call of TRBD1 rests on TCRdb alone, since no DNA is present to check it. The V gene's germline CDR1 is LNHNV and CDR2 YYDKDF (reference sequence). The CDR3 sequence is 16 residues long. The CDR3 sequence is CATSRKGGATPYEQYF.

The chain uses TRBV7-2 and TRBJ1-3. CDR3 length: 15 residues. Per germline, CDR1 SGHTA and CDR2 FQGNSA. The CDR3 spells CASSLVSADGNTIYF.

The chain employs TRBV20-1 and TRBJ2-3; TCRdb indicates TRBD1, and absent DNA this call remains unverified. The CDR3 loop spans 16 amino acids. Looked up from germline, CDR1 is DFQATT and CDR2 is SNEGSKA (reference sequence). The CDR3: CSARDSGGLPTDTQYF.

The rearrangement joins TRBV5-1 to TRBJ2-3; lacking DNA, the TRBD1 call made by TCRdb goes unchecked. Germline CDR1 and CDR2: SGHRS and YFSETQ. The CDR3 is 15 amino acids. The CDR3 reads CASSLGPGRTDTQYF.

CDR3 loop: CAISESPRRSNSYEQYF. The J gene is TRBJ2-7, the V gene TRBV10-3. There are 17 residues in the CDR3. In germline, CDR1 is ENHRY, CDR2 SYGVKD.